Following are 14 T cell receptor beta chains from one sample sequenced in a study of T cells after yellow fever vaccination. TCRdb called the 5' RACE reads again in MiXCR, with one record for every CDR3 protein. Of 300,000 to 450,000 distinct CDR3 sequences listed, less than 9.5% were seen once; the top ten hold approximately 16%. The source was PBMCs, collected about 49 days after the first yellow fever vaccination. These receptors all stem from a man between 18 and 35 years old who received the YFV17D yellow fever vaccine.

V usage is TRBV7-2 and J usage is TRBJ2-7; TRBD1 is a possible D gene (5 bases). CDR3 length: 14 amino acids. Deletions cut 3 bases from V and 6 bases from J, with 15 bases between. Germline-derived CDR1 and CDR2 are SGHTA and FQGNSA. CDR3 residues: CASSLFLWQGEQYF. DNA for the CDR3: TGTGCCAGCAGCTTGTTTCTCTGGCAGGGCGAGCAGTACTTC.

This clonotype appeared many times. The rearrangement links TRBV5-4 to TRBJ2-1, with a tentative D call TRBD1 (6 bases). Germline CDR1 and CDR2: SGHNT and YYREEE (reference sequence). V was shortened by 4 bases and J by 7 bases, with 21 bases between the two germline ends. The CDR3 length is 16 residues. The CDR3: CASSAGRAGTNNEQFF. The CDR3 nucleotides are TGTGCCAGCAGCGCCGGTCGCGCCGGGACAAATAATGAGCAGTTCTTC.

This clonotype was seen a handful of times. The chain combines TRBV4-3 with TRBJ2-1; weak D call: TRBD2 (5 bases). This CDR3 is 15 amino acids long. Germline lookup yields CDR1 LGHNA and CDR2 YSLEER. Trimming removed 8 bases at V and 6 bases at J, with 20 bases between. CDR3 amino acids: CASSKGLGDPNEQFF. The CDR3 region has the DNA TGCGCCAGCTCAAAAGGATTGGGAGATCCCAATGAGCAGTTCTTC.

The V call is TRBV6-5, the J call TRBJ1-3; 8 nucleotides agree with TRBD1. The V segment lost 0 bases and the J segment 4 bases; nucleotides outside the gene matches: 8. Germline CDR1 is MNHEY and CDR2 is SVGAGI. This CDR3 is built from 17 residues. CDR3 amino acids: CASSYSIAGGGGNTIYF. The CDR3 coding sequence is TGTGCCAGCAGTTACTCGATCGCAGGGGGCGGAGGAAACACCATATATTTT.

Only a few counts were recorded for this clonotype. The J gene is TRBJ2-7, the V gene TRBV6-2 or TRBV6-3; D gene uncertain. The CDR3 extends over 12 amino acids. The germline V gene has CDR1 MNHEY and CDR2 SVGEGT. The V gene lost 4 bases and the J gene lost 6 bases, with 10 bases spanning the gap. CDR3 residues: CASSSWRSEQYF. CDR3 DNA: TGTGCCAGCAGTTCCTGGCGGAGCGAGCAGTACTTC.

This chain links TRBV2 with TRBJ2-7; a weak D match, TRBD2 (5 bases). The ends were cut back, 7 bases at V and 7 bases at J, with 17 bases in the middle. The CDR3 length is 13 residues. Germline CDR1 SNHLY, CDR2 FYNNEI. This CDR3 reads CASIGLRRSEQYF. The DNA of the CDR3 is TGTGCCAGCATTGGACTGCGGCGTTCAGAGCAGTACTTC.

Only a few counts were recorded for this clonotype. The V call is TRBV10-3, the J call TRBJ1-5; TRBD1 matches at 7 bases. The CDR3 consists of 14 residues. Germline lookup yields CDR1 ENHRY and CDR2 SYGVKD. V lost 6 bases to trimming and J lost 7 bases; unmatched junction nucleotides: 9. This CDR3 reads CAISDREGAQPQHF. CDR3 nucleotide sequence: TGTGCCATCAGCGACAGGGAGGGGGCCCAGCCCCAGCATTTT.

To note about this clonotype: At one of its ends the junction is not consistent with the germline gene, which may arise from a read error. The CDR3 DNA is TGTACCAGCAGCCAAGGGGGAAGAAGCGGGGGGGCCGAAGATACGCAGTATTTT. Translating gives CTSSQGGRSGGAEDTQYF. This rearrangement joins TRBV4-2 to TRBJ2-3; TRBD2 agrees at 10 bases. This CDR3 has 18 residues. CDR1 is LGHNA, CDR2 YNFKEQ, per germline.

V and J are TRBV4-1 and TRBJ2-7; the D is unclear. The CDR3 is 13 residues long. The V gene lost 0 bases and the J gene lost 3 bases, with 6 bases spanning the gap. CDR1 is MGHRA and CDR2 is YSYEKL in the germline V gene. The CDR3 bases are TGCGCCAGCAGCCAAGAAGGCAGCTACGAGCAGTACGTC. It encodes CASSQEGSYEQYV.

This clonotype was detected many times. This rearrangement joins TRBV12-3 or TRBV12-4 to TRBJ2-7; D is unresolved. The V and J ends lost 8 bases and 2 bases respectively, with 10 bases between them. This CDR3 has 12 amino acids. In DNA, the CDR3 is TGTGCCAGCTCATACTCGGCCTACGAGCAGTACTTC. It is translated as CASSYSAYEQYF.

This clonotype was picked up a small number of times. The chain employs TRBV6-1 and TRBJ1-6; D may be TRBD1 (5 bases). Between the trimmed V and J ends, which lost 7 bases and 10 bases, there was a span of 20 bases. The CDR3 consists of 15 residues. The germline V gene has CDR1 MNHNS and CDR2 SASEGT. CDR3 DNA: TGTGCCAGCAACCATAAGGGGCAGGGTAACTCACCCCTCCACTTT. This encodes CASNHKGQGNSPLHF.

A word on this clonotype: Just one base apart from a much larger clone, this may be a read error. The gene calls are TRBV29-1 and TRBJ2-3, with 7 bases fitting TRBD2. Per the germline V gene, CDR1 is SQVTM and CDR2 is ANQGSEA. Trimming removed 0 bases from V and 2 bases from J; junction bases left unmatched: 8. The CDR3 has 16 residues. The CDR3 DNA is TGCAGCGTTGAAGATCGTTTCGGGGGGAACACAGATACGCAGTATTTT. It yields the protein CSVEDRFGGNTDTQYF.

The J gene is TRBJ2-5, the V gene TRBV9, with 10 bases lining up with TRBD2. Germline V gene sequence: CDR1 SGDLS, CDR2 YYNGEE. J lost 4 bases, V lost 0 bases, and 12 bases had no gene match. This CDR3 spans 18 amino acids. The CDR3, as DNA: TGTGCCAGCAGCGTAGAGGCTAGCGGGGGCCCAAGGGGAGAGACCCAGTACTTC. As protein: CASSVEASGGPRGETQYF.

A few counts support this clonotype. This sequence joins TRBV9 and TRBJ2-2; no reliable D call. Trimming cost V 4 bases and J 3 bases, with 19 bases left between them. The CDR3 spans 17 residues. Germline V gives CDR1 SGDLS, CDR2 YYNGEE. In nucleotides, the CDR3 is TGTGCCAGCAGCCCAGAGTCCCGACTCCTCTACACCGGGGAGCTGTTTTTT. Residues: CASSPESRLLYTGELFF.